The clone carrying this TCR beta chain was seen more than once but under ten times. Its antigen is not identified. The assay was immunoSEQ multiplex PCR, and TCRdb's table has in-frame clones only and misses some. The sample holds about 36,000 clones; about 78% are singletons and the top ten take about 9.1%. Time point of the sample: baseline, week 1 (first vaccination visit). Treatment here: pre-vaccination baseline after standard-of-care therapy. The source of the sample is a study of a mutant IDH1 vaccine in newly diagnosed glioma. Study in general: Treatment recipients were about 62% male and about 40% female, and their mean age was roughly 40 years. Prior therapy was radiotherapy, temozolomide, or both; most received both. Points from the study as a whole: Vaccination elicited immune responses in roughly 93% of patients. It seemed that pseudoprogression was not linked to changes in the top peripheral T cell clonotypes.

Sequences were derived from PBMCs, sampled from a glioma patient treated with radiotherapy, temozolomide or both. This TCR derives from a man between 40 and 49 years old with glioma. Some clones in this sample may be carry-over from other donors' samples.

The CDR3 DNA sequence: TGTGCCAGCAGTTTGGAAGGGACAGGGGCCACTGAAGCTTTCTTT. It is translated as CASSLEGTGATEAFF. This rearrangement joins TRBV28 to TRBJ1-1; the match to TRBD1 covers 10 bases. V trimming: 3 bases; J trimming: 4 bases; junction bases outside the gene matches: 5. In germline, CDR1 is MDHEN, CDR2 SYDVKM. The CDR3 sequence is 15 residues long.